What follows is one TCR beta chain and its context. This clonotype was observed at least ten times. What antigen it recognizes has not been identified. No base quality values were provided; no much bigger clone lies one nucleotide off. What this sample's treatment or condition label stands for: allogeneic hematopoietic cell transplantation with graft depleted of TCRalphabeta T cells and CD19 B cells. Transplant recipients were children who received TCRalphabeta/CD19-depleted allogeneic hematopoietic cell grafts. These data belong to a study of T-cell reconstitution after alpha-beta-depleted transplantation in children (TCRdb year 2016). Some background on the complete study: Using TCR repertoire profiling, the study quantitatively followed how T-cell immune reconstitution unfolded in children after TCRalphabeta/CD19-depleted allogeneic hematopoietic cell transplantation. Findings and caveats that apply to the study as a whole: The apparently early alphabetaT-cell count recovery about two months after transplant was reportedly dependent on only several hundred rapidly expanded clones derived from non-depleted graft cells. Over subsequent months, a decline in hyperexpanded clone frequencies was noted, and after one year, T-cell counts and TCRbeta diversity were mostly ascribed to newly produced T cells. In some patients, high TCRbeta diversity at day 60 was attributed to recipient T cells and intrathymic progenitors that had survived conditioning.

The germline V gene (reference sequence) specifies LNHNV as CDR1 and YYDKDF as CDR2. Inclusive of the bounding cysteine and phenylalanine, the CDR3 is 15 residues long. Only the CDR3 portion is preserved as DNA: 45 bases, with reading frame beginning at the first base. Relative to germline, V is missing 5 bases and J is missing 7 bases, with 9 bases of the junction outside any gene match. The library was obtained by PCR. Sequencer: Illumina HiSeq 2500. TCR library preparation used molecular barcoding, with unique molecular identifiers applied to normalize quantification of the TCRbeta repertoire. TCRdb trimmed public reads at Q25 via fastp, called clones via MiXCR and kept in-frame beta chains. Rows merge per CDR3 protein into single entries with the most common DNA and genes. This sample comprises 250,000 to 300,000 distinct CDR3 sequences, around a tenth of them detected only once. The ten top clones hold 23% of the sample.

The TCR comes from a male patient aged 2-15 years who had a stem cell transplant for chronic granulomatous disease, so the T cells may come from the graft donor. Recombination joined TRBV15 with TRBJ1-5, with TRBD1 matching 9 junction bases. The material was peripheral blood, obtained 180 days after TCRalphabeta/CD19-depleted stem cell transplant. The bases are TGTGCCACCAGCGGACGGTGGGGACAGGGCCAGCCCCAGCATTTT. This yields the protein CATSGRWGQGQPQHF. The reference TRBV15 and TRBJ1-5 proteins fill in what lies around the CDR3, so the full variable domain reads DAMVIQNPRYQVTQFGKPVTLSCSQTLNHNVMYWYQQKSSQAPKLLFHYYDKDFNNEADTPDNFQSRRPNTSFCFLDIRSPGLGDTAMYLCATSGRWGQGQPQHFGDGTRLSIL.